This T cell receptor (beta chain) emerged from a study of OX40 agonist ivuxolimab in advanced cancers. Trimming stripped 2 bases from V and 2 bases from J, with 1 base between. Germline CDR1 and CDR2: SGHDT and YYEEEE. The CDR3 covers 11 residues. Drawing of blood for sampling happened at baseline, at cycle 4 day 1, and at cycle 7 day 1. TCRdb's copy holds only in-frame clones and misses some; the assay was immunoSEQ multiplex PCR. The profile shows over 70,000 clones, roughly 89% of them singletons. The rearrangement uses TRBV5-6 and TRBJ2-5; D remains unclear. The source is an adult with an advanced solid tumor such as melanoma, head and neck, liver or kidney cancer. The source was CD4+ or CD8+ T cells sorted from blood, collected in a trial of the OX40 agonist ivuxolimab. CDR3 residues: CASSFQETQYF. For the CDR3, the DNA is TGTGCCAGCAGCTTTCAAGAGACCCAGTACTTC.